Listed below are T cell receptor beta chains from one sample, sequenced in a study of blood T cells in healthy people across ages. MiXCR, applied by TCRdb to the 5' RACE reads, yields one record per CDR3 protein. The top ten clones hold 20% to 25% of a sample with 1.8 million or so distinct CDR3 sequences, 30% to 40% of them seen once. Sequenced: blood. These receptors were taken from a human donor in good health. Each CDR3 is given with its conserved first and last residue. Fields, in order: J gene, CDR3 length, clone size, V gene, D gene, CDR3 protein, CDR3 DNA. A D gene is named only where the DNA matches it firmly. Not all rows give a size; the values are once, few, many and, for expanded clones, a class.

j_gene: TRBJ2-5
len: 14
abundance: -
v_gene: TRBV20-1
d_gene: -
CDR3aa: CSAHSGTREETQYF
CDR3nt: TGCAGTGCTCACTCCGGGACTCGAGAAGAGACCCAGTACTTC

j_gene: TRBJ1-5
len: 13
abundance: -
v_gene: TRBV20-1
d_gene: TRBD1
CDR3aa: CSAIGTVNQPQHF
CDR3nt: TGCAGTGCTATTGGGACAGTCAATCAGCCCCAGCATTTT

j_gene: TRBJ1-4
len: 13
abundance: -
v_gene: TRBV7-9
d_gene: -
CDR3aa: CASSPPREGKLFF
CDR3nt: TGTGCCAGCAGCCCCCCTAGGGAAGGAAAACTGTTTTTT

j_gene: TRBJ2-7
len: 19
abundance: -
v_gene: TRBV7-8
d_gene: -
CDR3aa: CASSLSGSEGVLLTYEQYF
CDR3nt: TGTGCCAGCAGCTTATCCGGGTCAGAGGGGGTACTCCTAACCTACGAGCAGTACTTC

j_gene: TRBJ1-1
len: 12
abundance: few
v_gene: TRBV20-1
d_gene: -
CDR3aa: CSAREKDTEAFF
CDR3nt: TGCAGTGCTAGAGAGAAGGACACTGAAGCTTTCTTT

j_gene: TRBJ2-3
len: 14
abundance: -
v_gene: TRBV30
d_gene: -
CDR3aa: CAWSVAVSTDTQYF
CDR3nt: TGTGCCTGGAGCGTAGCGGTTAGCACAGATACGCAGTATTTT

j_gene: TRBJ2-5
len: 14
abundance: -
v_gene: TRBV7-6
d_gene: -
CDR3aa: CASSITSGMETQYF
CDR3nt: TGTGCCAGCAGCATCACGTCGGGAATGGAGACCCAGTACTTC

j_gene: TRBJ2-1
len: 17
abundance: -
v_gene: TRBV28
d_gene: -
CDR3aa: CASSPIWDGLAQETQFF
CDR3nt: TGTGCCAGTAGCCCGATCTGGGACGGCCTCGCCCAAGAGACCCAGTTCTTC

j_gene: TRBJ1-2
len: 14
abundance: few
v_gene: TRBV6-5
d_gene: -
CDR3aa: CASSPGPPNYGYTF
CDR3nt: TGTGCCAGCAGTCCGGGACCTCCTAACTATGGCTACACCTTC

j_gene: TRBJ2-1
len: 17
abundance: -
v_gene: TRBV7-9
d_gene: TRBD1
CDR3aa: CASSPQVRGQSYNEQFF
CDR3nt: TGTGCCAGCAGCCCCCAAGTCAGGGGGCAATCGTACAATGAGCAGTTCTTC

j_gene: TRBJ1-1
len: 11
abundance: -
v_gene: TRBV12-3/TRBV12-4
d_gene: -
CDR3aa: CASRIYTEAFF
CDR3nt: TGTGCCAGCAGGATTTACACTGAAGCTTTCTTT

j_gene: TRBJ2-3
len: 18
abundance: few
v_gene: TRBV20-1
d_gene: TRBD2
CDR3aa: CSASLTSGGALGTDTQYF
CDR3nt: TGCAGTGCTAGTTTGACTAGCGGGGGGGCCCTTGGCACAGATACGCAGTATTTT

j_gene: TRBJ2-5
len: 17
abundance: -
v_gene: TRBV6-5
d_gene: TRBD2
CDR3aa: CASSYEPGTRMGETQYF
CDR3nt: TGTGCCAGCAGTTACGAACCCGGGACTAGAATGGGAGAGACCCAGTACTTC

j_gene: TRBJ2-5
len: 16
abundance: few
v_gene: TRBV7-6
d_gene: -
CDR3aa: CASSLFPRSTQETQYF
CDR3nt: TGTGCCAGCAGCTTATTTCCGCGTAGCACCCAAGAGACCCAGTACTTC

j_gene: TRBJ2-1
len: 15
abundance: -
v_gene: TRBV5-4
d_gene: -
CDR3aa: CASSLASLIYNEQFF
CDR3nt: TGTGCCAGCAGCTTGGCTAGTCTAATCTACAATGAGCAGTTCTTC

j_gene: TRBJ2-7
len: 17
abundance: few
v_gene: TRBV10-3
d_gene: -
CDR3aa: CAISAPSGGGAFYEQYF
CDR3nt: TGTGCCATCAGTGCCCCTAGCGGAGGGGGGGCCTTCTACGAGCAGTACTTC

j_gene: TRBJ2-7
len: 16
abundance: -
v_gene: TRBV7-9
d_gene: -
CDR3aa: CASSLGSRGNDYEQYF
CDR3nt: TGTGCCAGCAGCTTAGGCAGCAGGGGAAACGACTACGAGCAGTACTTC

j_gene: TRBJ1-1
len: 14
abundance: -
v_gene: TRBV7-2
d_gene: -
CDR3aa: CASSLASPYTEAFF
CDR3nt: TGTGCCAGCAGCTTAGCGTCCCCCTACACTGAAGCTTTCTTT

j_gene: TRBJ2-1
len: 14
abundance: -
v_gene: TRBV10-3
d_gene: -
CDR3aa: CAISESKPTNEQFF
CDR3nt: TGTGCCATCAGTGAGTCGAAGCCTACCAATGAGCAGTTCTTC

j_gene: TRBJ2-1
len: 18
abundance: few
v_gene: TRBV20-1
d_gene: TRBD1
CDR3aa: CSARAPIATGQSYNEQFF
CDR3nt: TGCAGTGCTAGAGCCCCTATTGCGACGGGACAGAGTTACAATGAGCAGTTCTTC

j_gene: TRBJ1-2
len: 12
abundance: few
v_gene: TRBV9
d_gene: -
CDR3aa: CASQDINYGYTF
CDR3nt: TGTGCCAGCCAAGACATAAACTATGGCTACACCTTC

j_gene: TRBJ2-1
len: 15
abundance: few
v_gene: TRBV28
d_gene: TRBD2
CDR3aa: CASSPPGLATNEQFF
CDR3nt: TGTGCCAGCAGTCCACCGGGACTAGCGACGAATGAGCAGTTCTTC

j_gene: TRBJ2-5
len: 16
abundance: -
v_gene: TRBV16
d_gene: -
CDR3aa: CASSQSGRKNQETQYF
CDR3nt: TGTGCCAGCAGCCAATCAGGGCGAAAGAACCAAGAGACCCAGTACTTC

j_gene: TRBJ1-2
len: 16
abundance: few
v_gene: TRBV15
d_gene: TRBD1
CDR3aa: CATSRDRGTGLYGYTF
CDR3nt: TGTGCCACCAGCAGAGATAGGGGGACAGGCCTATATGGCTACACCTTC

j_gene: TRBJ2-1
len: 17
abundance: -
v_gene: TRBV6-2/TRBV6-3
d_gene: -
CDR3aa: CASSLAHGGLSYNEQFF
CDR3nt: TGTGCCAGCAGCTTAGCGCACGGGGGGCTCTCCTACAATGAGCAGTTCTTC

j_gene: TRBJ2-1
len: 16
abundance: once
v_gene: TRBV25-1
d_gene: TRBD1
CDR3aa: CASSSGWGQGYNEQFF
CDR3nt: TGTGCCAGCAGTTCCGGTTGGGGACAGGGTTATAATGAGCAGTTCTTC

j_gene: TRBJ1-2
len: 14
abundance: few
v_gene: TRBV5-1
d_gene: -
CDR3aa: CASSSREGTYGYTF
CDR3nt: TGCGCCAGCAGCTCCCGGGAGGGAACTTATGGCTACACCTTC

j_gene: TRBJ1-4
len: 15
abundance: -
v_gene: TRBV6-4
d_gene: -
CDR3aa: CASSDSISSNEKLFF
CDR3nt: TGTGCCAGCAGTGACTCGATTAGTTCTAATGAAAAACTGTTTTTT

j_gene: TRBJ2-1
len: 16
abundance: few
v_gene: TRBV11-2
d_gene: TRBD2
CDR3aa: CASSPRRASGPNEQFF
CDR3nt: TGTGCCAGCAGCCCGCGTAGGGCTAGCGGACCCAATGAGCAGTTCTTC

j_gene: TRBJ2-7
len: 13
abundance: few
v_gene: TRBV12-3/TRBV12-4
d_gene: -
CDR3aa: CASSLEERVEQYF
CDR3nt: TGTGCCAGCAGTTTAGAGGAGCGTGTGGAGCAGTACTTC

j_gene: TRBJ2-1
len: 16
abundance: -
v_gene: TRBV11-1
d_gene: -
CDR3aa: CASSLALGGNYNEQFF
CDR3nt: TGTGCCAGCAGCTTAGCGCTCGGGGGTAACTACAATGAGCAGTTCTTC

j_gene: TRBJ2-1
len: 15
abundance: -
v_gene: TRBV6-2/TRBV6-3
d_gene: -
CDR3aa: CASSRRLERANEQFF
CDR3nt: TGTGCCAGCAGTCGCCGACTAGAAAGAGCGAATGAGCAGTTCTTC

j_gene: TRBJ2-5
len: 13
abundance: few
v_gene: TRBV12-3/TRBV12-4
d_gene: -
CDR3aa: CASGGGFQETQYF
CDR3nt: TGTGCCAGCGGCGGTGGGTTTCAAGAGACCCAGTACTTC

j_gene: TRBJ2-1
len: 15
abundance: -
v_gene: TRBV5-1
d_gene: -
CDR3aa: CASSLRQSVGNEQFF
CDR3nt: TGCGCCAGCAGCTTGCGGCAGTCCGTGGGCAATGAGCAGTTCTTC

j_gene: TRBJ2-3
len: 15
abundance: -
v_gene: TRBV5-1
d_gene: -
CDR3aa: CASSQGLWGTDTQYF
CDR3nt: TGCGCCAGCAGCCAGGGACTTTGGGGCACAGATACGCAGTATTTT

j_gene: TRBJ1-2
len: 16
abundance: few
v_gene: TRBV6-1
d_gene: TRBD1
CDR3aa: CASSEWTGIIGYGHTF
CDR3nt: TGTGCCAGCAGTGAATGGACAGGGATCATCGGGTATGGCCACACCTTC

j_gene: TRBJ1-1
len: 16
abundance: few
v_gene: TRBV14
d_gene: -
CDR3aa: CASSRPGRELFTEAFF
CDR3nt: TGTGCCAGCAGCCGACCTGGGAGAGAGCTGTTCACTGAAGCTTTCTTT

j_gene: TRBJ1-3
len: 19
abundance: -
v_gene: TRBV4-1
d_gene: -
CDR3aa: CASSPLPLLPTSSGNTIYF
CDR3nt: TGCGCCAGCAGCCCGTTGCCCTTACTACCTACCAGCTCTGGAAACACCATATATTTT

j_gene: TRBJ2-3
len: 15
abundance: few
v_gene: TRBV4-2
d_gene: TRBD2
CDR3aa: CASSQDLGGSNTQYF
CDR3nt: TGTGCCAGCAGCCAAGATTTGGGGGGGTCAAATACGCAGTATTTT

j_gene: TRBJ1-2
len: 14
abundance: -
v_gene: TRBV24-1
d_gene: -
CDR3aa: CATSDASGVIGYTF
CDR3nt: TGTGCCACCAGTGATGCCTCGGGGGTGATTGGCTACACCTTC

j_gene: TRBJ2-3
len: 16
abundance: -
v_gene: TRBV18
d_gene: -
CDR3aa: CASSPRARSSTGTQYF
CDR3nt: TGTGCCAGCTCACCACGTGCCAGATCTAGCACAGGTACGCAGTATTTT

j_gene: TRBJ2-1
len: 16
abundance: -
v_gene: TRBV4-1
d_gene: TRBD1
CDR3aa: CASSLLRTGEDNEQFF
CDR3nt: TGCGCCAGCAGCCTACTACGGACAGGGGAAGACAATGAGCAGTTCTTC

j_gene: TRBJ2-7
len: 16
abundance: -
v_gene: TRBV5-4
d_gene: -
CDR3aa: CASRDWGAGRAYEQYF
CDR3nt: TGTGCCAGCAGGGATTGGGGGGCCGGTAGGGCCTACGAGCAGTACTTC

j_gene: TRBJ1-2
len: 13
abundance: -
v_gene: TRBV5-1
d_gene: TRBD1
CDR3aa: CASSEDREVGYTF
CDR3nt: TGCGCCAGCAGCGAGGACAGGGAGGTCGGCTACACCTTC

j_gene: TRBJ1-2
len: 14
abundance: -
v_gene: TRBV5-1
d_gene: -
CDR3aa: CASSLWLGADGYTF
CDR3nt: TGCGCCAGCAGCTTGTGGTTGGGGGCGGATGGCTACACCTTC

j_gene: TRBJ1-2
len: 15
abundance: -
v_gene: TRBV28
d_gene: -
CDR3aa: CASSLEGEESYGYTF
CDR3nt: TGTGCCAGCAGTTTAGAGGGCGAGGAGAGCTATGGCTACACCTTC

j_gene: TRBJ2-7
len: 13
abundance: few
v_gene: TRBV13
d_gene: -
CDR3aa: CASNLGRSYEQYF
CDR3nt: TGTGCCAGCAATTTGGGACGCTCCTACGAGCAGTACTTC

j_gene: TRBJ2-1
len: 13
abundance: -
v_gene: TRBV20-1
d_gene: -
CDR3aa: CRARGLADNEQFF
CDR3nt: TGCAGAGCAAGGGGGCTAGCGGACAATGAGCAGTTCTTC

j_gene: TRBJ2-3
len: 12
abundance: few
v_gene: TRBV20-1
d_gene: -
CDR3aa: CSARDLSFTQYF
CDR3nt: TGCAGTGCTAGAGACCTTTCTTTTACGCAGTATTTT

j_gene: TRBJ2-1
len: 16
abundance: once
v_gene: TRBV3-1
d_gene: TRBD1
CDR3aa: CASLAGPGQDVDEQFF
CDR3nt: TGTGCCAGCCTCGCCGGCCCGGGACAGGACGTGGATGAGCAGTTCTTC

j_gene: TRBJ2-3
len: 15
abundance: -
v_gene: TRBV15
d_gene: -
CDR3aa: CATSREDKGVPTQYF
CDR3nt: TGTGCCACCAGCAGAGAAGATAAGGGGGTCCCAACGCAGTATTTT

j_gene: TRBJ2-1
len: 16
abundance: -
v_gene: TRBV20-1
d_gene: -
CDR3aa: CSARDPGGGAHNEQFF
CDR3nt: TGCAGTGCTAGAGATCCTGGCGGGGGCGCCCACAATGAGCAGTTCTTC

j_gene: TRBJ2-5
len: 14
abundance: few
v_gene: TRBV6-2/TRBV6-3
d_gene: -
CDR3aa: CASSARSERETQYF
CDR3nt: TGTGCCAGCAGTGCCCGTTCGGAACGGGAGACCCAGTACTTC

j_gene: TRBJ2-7
len: 14
abundance: -
v_gene: TRBV28
d_gene: -
CDR3aa: CASSFVQENYEQYF
CDR3nt: TGTGCCAGCAGTTTCGTACAGGAGAACTACGAGCAGTACTTC

j_gene: TRBJ2-5
len: 11
abundance: once
v_gene: TRBV20-1
d_gene: -
CDR3aa: CSVGEWWEQYF
CDR3nt: TGCAGTGTAGGAGAGTGGTGGGAGCAGTACTTC

j_gene: TRBJ1-2
len: 15
abundance: -
v_gene: TRBV19
d_gene: TRBD1
CDR3aa: CASSISSGGGNGYTF
CDR3nt: TGTGCCAGTAGTATCTCCTCCGGAGGGGGCAATGGCTACACCTTC

j_gene: TRBJ2-1
len: 14
abundance: few
v_gene: TRBV3-1
d_gene: -
CDR3aa: CASSQAPGASEQFF
CDR3nt: TGTGCCAGCAGCCAAGCACCGGGCGCCTCGGAGCAGTTCTTC

j_gene: TRBJ2-3
len: 15
abundance: -
v_gene: TRBV20-1
d_gene: TRBD2
CDR3aa: CSACGLAGETDTQYF
CDR3nt: TGCAGTGCTTGCGGACTAGCGGGGGAAACAGATACGCAGTATTTT

j_gene: TRBJ2-7
len: 15
abundance: few
v_gene: TRBV5-1
d_gene: TRBD2
CDR3aa: CASSFTLAGNNEQYF
CDR3nt: TGCGCCAGCAGCTTCACACTAGCGGGAAACAACGAGCAGTACTTC

j_gene: TRBJ2-1
len: 16
abundance: -
v_gene: TRBV20-1
d_gene: -
CDR3aa: CSASDRDSTSYNEQFF
CDR3nt: TGCAGTGCTAGCGATCGCGACTCCACGTCCTACAATGAGCAGTTCTTC